The clone carrying this T cell receptor (beta chain) has ten or more counts. Its antigen remains unidentified. Germline V gene lookup returns CDR1 SGHAT and CDR2 FQNNGV. V was clipped by 5 bases and J by 3 bases, with 11 bases between them. There are 14 residues in the CDR3. The data were obtained in a study of identical twins. General study results and limits: Models underestimated how often monozygotic twins shared out-of-frame TCR alpha. Within cord blood, abundant beta clonotypes carried fewer insertions, but memory repertoires showed no such trend.

Unique molecular identifiers were present on the cDNA, and a universal primer site came from template switching. TCRdb itself ran the 5' RACE reads through MiXCR, one entry per CDR3 protein. The repertoire holds 100,000 or so distinct CDR3 sequences, with 5.9% as singletons. The source material was memory T cells sorted from blood. This TCR came from a woman in her 50s in good health. The V gene is TRBV11-2, the J gene TRBJ2-1; perhaps TRBD2 as D (5 bases). Here the CDR3 DNA reads TGTGCCAGCAGCAGGGTAGGGAGCTACAATGAGCAGTTCTTC. Amino acids: CASSRVGSYNEQFF. The full variable domain, its missing parts supplied by reference TRBV11-2 and TRBJ2-1, is EAGVAQSPRYKIIEKRQSVAFWCNPISGHATLYWYQQILGQGPKLLIQFQNNGVVDDSQLPKDRFSAERLKGVDSTLKIQPAKLEDSAVYLCASSRVGSYNEQFFGPGTRLTVL.